The 20 T cell receptor beta chains below were found in one sample sequenced in a study of molecular identifiers for immune sequencing clone quantification. TCRdb analysed the PCR reads with MiXCR anew, one entry per CDR3 protein. The sample lists some 88,000 distinct CDR3 sequences; about 21% were seen once. Material: naive CD8+ T cells from blood, with Jurkat cell RNA spiked in. This sample's subset: FACS-sorted CD8+CD4-CCR7+CD45RA+ naive T cells. Receptor source: a human donor in good health. Some libraries in this study had Jurkat cell RNA spiked in.

This clonotype turned up a few times. The CDR3 nucleotides read TGTGCCAGCAGCTCAACACTCGGGACTACTTCTAGCACAGATACGCAGTATTTT. Protein sequence: CASSSTLGTTSSTDTQYF. The chain has TRBV7-9 and TRBJ2-3; 7 bases map to TRBD2. The germline gives CDR1 SEHNR, CDR2 FQNEAQ (reference sequence). CDR3 length equals 18 residues. Losses at the gene ends were 4 bases for V and 0 bases for J; bases not matched to a gene: 13.

This clonotype has only a few counts. J is TRBJ2-7 and V is TRBV19; D may be TRBD1 or TRBD2 (6 bases each). The CDR3 length is 14 residues. Germline assignment: CDR1 LNHDA and CDR2 SQIVND (reference sequence). Trimming stripped 3 bases from V and 0 bases from J, with 9 bases between. CDR3 sequence reads: CASSIWGASYEQYF. CDR3 nucleotides: TGTGCCAGTAGTATCTGGGGGGCCTCCTACGAGCAGTACTTC.

This clonotype occurred many times. The gene calls are TRBV7-6 and TRBJ2-4; the match to TRBD1 covers 10 bases. Trimming cost V 5 bases and J 5 bases; bases outside gene matches: 3. Germline CDR1 SGHVS, CDR2 FNYEAQ. The CDR3 is 14 residues long. Here the CDR3 DNA reads TGTGCCAGCAGCCCCGGGACAGGGGAAAACATTCAGTACTTC. It encodes CASSPGTGENIQYF. Combining the CDR3 with reference TRBV7-6 and TRBJ2-4 gives the whole variable domain GAGVSQSPRYKVTKRGQDVALRCDPISGHVSLYWYRQALGQGPEFLTYFNYEAQQDKSGLPNDRFSAERPEGSISTLTIQRTEQRDSAMYRCASSPGTGENIQYFGAGTRLSVL.

This clonotype was counted ten times or more. This rearrangement joins TRBV13 to TRBJ2-2; the D call may be TRBD1 or TRBD2 (5 bases each). The CDR3 runs to 15 residues. The V end was cut by 1 base, the J end by 2 bases, with 8 bases between. Germline CDR1 and CDR2: PRHDT and FYEKMQ (reference sequence). The CDR3 bases are TGTGCCAGCAGCTTAGTGGGACGAAACACCGGGGAGCTGTTTTTT. Protein sequence: CASSLVGRNTGELFF.

The chain is built from TRBV4-2 and TRBJ1-1; 10 bases are a match to TRBD1. Germline V gives CDR1 LGHNA, CDR2 YNFKEQ. This CDR3 has 18 residues. V shed 0 bases, J shed 0 bases, and the junction held 7 bases outside the gene matches. CDR3 sequence (DNA): TGTGCCAGCAGCCAAGATTGGGGGACAGGGGTTATGAACACTGAAGCTTTCTTT. Protein sequence: CASSQDWGTGVMNTEAFF.

This clonotype was detected ten times or more. The V call is TRBV7-8, the J call TRBJ2-1; 8 bases fit TRBD2. After removal of 4 bases from V and 7 bases from J, the junction contained 12 bases not matched to a gene. Germline lookup yields CDR1 SGHVS and CDR2 FQNEAQ. The CDR3 has 16 residues. The CDR3 DNA reads TGTGCCAGCAGCTCCCCCCCGGGACTAGTTTTTAATGAGCAGTTCTTC. Amino acids: CASSSPPGLVFNEQFF. The complete variable domain, with remaining parts taken from reference TRBV7-8 and TRBJ2-1, reads GAGVSQSPRYKVAKRGQDVALRCDPISGHVSLFWYQQALGQGPEFLTYFQNEAQLDKSGLPSDRFFAERPEGSVSTLKIQRTQQEDSAVYLCASSSPPGLVFNEQFFGPGTRLTVL.

As to this clonotype: This may arise from a read error, as a much more abundant clone is one base away. The rearrangement links TRBV29-1 to TRBJ2-2; maybe TRBD2 (6 bases). This CDR3 comprises 12 residues. Germline CDR1 and CDR2: SQVTM and ANQGSEA. CDR3 DNA: TGCAGCGTGGCGCTAGGGGCCGGGGGGCTGTTTTTT. Protein: CSVALGAGGLFF.

The chain is built from TRBV20-1 and TRBJ1-2; TRBD1 aligns across 8 bases. The CDR3 contains 13 residues. V lost 3 bases, J lost 2 bases, and 2 bases stayed unmatched. The germline gives CDR1 DFQATT, CDR2 SNEGSKA (reference sequence). CDR3 loop: CSASGQGNYGYTF. CDR3 sequence (DNA): TGCAGTGCTAGCGGACAGGGAAACTATGGCTACACCTTC.

Regarding this clonotype: This may be a read error, as it is one base from a much larger clone. The V gene is TRBV5-3, the J gene TRBJ1-1; D is unclear. TRBV5-3 is assigned to the ORF class and has an uncertain function. The CDR3 runs to 13 residues. This CDR3 is CASSSSRNTEAFF. CDR3 DNA: TGTGCCAGCAGCTCCTCAAGGAACACTGAAGCTTTCTTT.

J is TRBJ2-7 and V is TRBV19; D call uncertain. CDR3 length equals 13 residues. Germline-derived CDR1 and CDR2 are LNHDA and SQIVND (reference sequence). Trimming took 5 bases from V and 2 from J, leaving 10 bases between them. As DNA, the CDR3 is TGTGCCAGTAGTCTAGGAGAGCCCTACGAGCAGTACTTC. Its protein is CASSLGEPYEQYF.

This clonotype has at least ten counts. The V and J genes are TRBV19 and TRBJ2-3; D uncertain. Germline V CDR1 and CDR2: LNHDA, SQIVND (reference sequence). Trimming left V 4 bases short and J 1 base short, with 6 bases between. The CDR3 spans 13 residues. CDR3: CASSTLGTDTQYF. The CDR3 nucleotides are TGTGCCAGTAGTACCCTGGGCACAGATACGCAGTATTTT.

This clonotype was recorded many times. CDR3 coding DNA: TGTGCCTGGAGTGTACTCCAGGAGGACGAGCAGTACTTC. Translated, it gives CAWSVLQEDEQYF. V is TRBV30 and J is TRBJ2-7; weak D call: TRBD2 (5 bases). V lost 0 bases, J lost 5 bases, and 11 bases lay in between. Germline CDR1 GTSNPN, CDR2 SVGIG (reference sequence). There are 13 residues in the CDR3.

The rearrangement links TRBV6-2 or TRBV6-3 to TRBJ2-1; 8 bases fit TRBD2. This CDR3 comprises 16 residues. V was pared by 0 bases and J by 7 bases, with 8 bases of the junction left unmatched. Per germline, CDR1 MNHEY and CDR2 SVGEGT. The CDR3 DNA follows: TGTGCCAGCAGTTACTCGAGACGGGAGGGTTATAATGAGCAGTTCTTC. It encodes CASSYSRREGYNEQFF.

This clonotype was counted at least ten times. V and J are TRBV25-1 and TRBJ2-3; possibly TRBD2 for D (6 bases). In germline, CDR1 is MGHDK, CDR2 SYGVNS. The CDR3 contains 15 residues. V gave up 3 bases and J gave up 0 bases, with 10 bases separating them. The CDR3 DNA follows: TGTGCCAGCAGTGAGAGGACTACTAGCACAGATACGCAGTATTTT. It translates to CASSERTTSTDTQYF. Based on the CDR3 plus reference TRBV25-1 and TRBJ2-3, the full variable domain is EADIYQTPRYLVIGTGKKITLECSQTMGHDKMYWYQQDPGMELHLIHYSYGVNSTEKGDLSSESTVSRIRTEHFPLTLESARPSHTSQYLCASSERTTSTDTQYFGPGTRLTVL.

A word on this clonotype: Given a much more abundant clone one base away, this may be a read error. The CDR3, as DNA: TGCAGTGCTAAGGGGTACAGGACCTACGAGCAGTACTTC. Protein sequence: CSAKGYRTYEQYF. The V call is TRBV20-1, the J call TRBJ2-7; TRBD1 might be the D (5 bases). From germline, CDR1 is DFQATT and CDR2 SNEGSKA (reference sequence). V was pared by 4 bases and J by 2 bases, with 12 bases between. CDR3 size: 13 residues.

This clonotype occurred many times. This chain uses TRBV3-1 with TRBJ2-7, with no clear D. This CDR3 contains 14 residues. The germline gives CDR1 LGHDT, CDR2 YNNKEL (reference sequence). V gave up 1 base and J gave up 4 bases, with 11 bases separating them. The CDR3 DNA follows: TGTGCCAGCAGCCAAGTGCTGGCCCCGTACGAGCAGTACTTC. Encoded protein: CASSQVLAPYEQYF.

A note on this clonotype: A much larger clone lies one base from this, so it may be a read error. The J gene is TRBJ2-7, the V gene TRBV6-2 or TRBV6-3; perhaps D is TRBD1 or TRBD2 (5 bases each). CDR1 and CDR2 from the germline V gene are MNHEY and SVGEGT. This CDR3 has 14 amino acids. The DNA of the CDR3 is TGTGCCAGCAGTTACCTCGGGGCCTCCTACGAGCCGTACTTC. Its translation is CASSYLGASYEPYF.

This clonotype has a count of ten or more. This sequence joins TRBV27 and TRBJ2-1, with 12 bases that match TRBD2. The CDR3 runs 15 residues. Looked up from germline, CDR1 is MNHEY and CDR2 is SMNVEV (reference sequence). V dropped 5 bases and J dropped 6; count of bases not matched to a gene: 5. CDR3 residues: CASSILAGGFNEQFF. The DNA of the CDR3 is TGTGCCAGCAGTATCCTAGCGGGGGGGTTCAATGAGCAGTTCTTC.

This clonotype has ten or more counts. The chain links TRBV29-1 to TRBJ1-2, with D possibly being TRBD1 (5 bases). From germline, CDR1 is SQVTM and CDR2 ANQGSEA. This CDR3 contains 13 residues. The V and J ends lost 7 bases and 2 bases respectively, with 14 bases between them. The CDR3 region is CSAEWTYNYGYTF. CDR3 nucleotides: TGCAGCGCCGAATGGACATACAACTATGGCTACACCTTC.

Many counts were recorded for this clonotype. The gene calls are TRBV7-9 and TRBJ2-3; TRBD2 matches 7 bases. Germline V gene sequence: CDR1 SEHNR, CDR2 FQNEAQ (reference sequence). J was trimmed by 2 bases and V by 5 bases; bases with no gene match: 10. This CDR3 region has 16 residues. The CDR3 region has the DNA TGTGCCAGCAGCCTAACCGGGACTAATGACACAGATACGCAGTATTTT. Translation: CASSLTGTNDTDTQYF. Full variable domain (outside the CDR3, taken from reference TRBV7-9 and TRBJ2-3): DTGVSQNPRHKITKRGQNVTFRCDPISEHNRLYWYRQTLGQGPEFLTYFQNEAQLEKSRLLSDRFSAERPKGSFSTLEIQRTEQGDSAMYLCASSLTGTNDTDTQYFGPGTRLTVL.